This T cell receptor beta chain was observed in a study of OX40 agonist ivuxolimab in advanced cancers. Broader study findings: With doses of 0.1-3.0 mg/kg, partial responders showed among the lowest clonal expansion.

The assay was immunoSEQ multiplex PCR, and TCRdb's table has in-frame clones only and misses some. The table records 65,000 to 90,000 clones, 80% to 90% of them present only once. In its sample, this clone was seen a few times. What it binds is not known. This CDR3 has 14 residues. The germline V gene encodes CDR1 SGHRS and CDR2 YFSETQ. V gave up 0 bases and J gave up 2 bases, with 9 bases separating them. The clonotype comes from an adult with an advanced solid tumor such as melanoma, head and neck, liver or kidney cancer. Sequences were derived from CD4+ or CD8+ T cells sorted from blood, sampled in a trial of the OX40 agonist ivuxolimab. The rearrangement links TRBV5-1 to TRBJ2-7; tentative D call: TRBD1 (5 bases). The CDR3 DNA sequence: TGCGCCAGCAGCTTGGTGGGGCTCCCCTACGAGCAGTACTTC. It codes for CASSLVGLPYEQYF.